Each of the 32 T cell receptor beta chains below was sequenced from the same sample in a study of blood T cells in healthy people across ages. A J-beta primer mix and a sample-barcoded 5' primer were used in a second PCR of about 7 to 11 cycles. In TCRdb, the 5' RACE reads were re-called with MiXCR into one record per CDR3 protein. The sample has about 780,000 distinct CDR3 sequences, around two thirds seen once. The specimen was blood. The source of these receptors is a young man in good health.

The rearrangement links TRBV20-1 to TRBJ1-4, with D perhaps matching TRBD1 (5 bases). Per the germline V gene, CDR1 is DFQATT and CDR2 is SNEGSKA (reference sequence). Trimming removed 2 bases at V and 14 bases at J, with 21 bases between. The CDR3 sequence is 14 residues long. Here the CDR3 reads CSARSGTGWSPLFF. DNA of the CDR3: TGCAGTGCTAGATCCGGGACGGGGTGGTCGCCCCTGTTTTTT.

The V call is TRBV10-3, the J call TRBJ2-7; the D call may be TRBD1 or TRBD2 (5 bases each). Germline V gene lookup returns CDR1 ENHRY and CDR2 SYGVKD. The ends were cut back, 7 bases at V and 1 base at J, with 17 bases in the middle. CDR3 size: 15 residues. The CDR3 region is CAINDPGTESYEQYF. CDR3 nucleotides: TGTGCCATCAACGACCCCGGGACGGAATCCTACGAGCAGTACTTC.

This chain connects TRBV5-1 to TRBJ2-1; the match to TRBD2 covers 9 bases. J gave up 0 bases and V 2 bases, and 9 bases lay outside the gene matches. Germline CDR1 reads SGHRS; CDR2 reads YFSETQ. The CDR3 spans 18 residues. The CDR3 DNA follows: TGCGCCAGCAGCTTCAGGCCTAGCGGGATGAGCTCCTACAATGAGCAGTTCTTC. Its protein product is CASSFRPSGMSSYNEQFF.

The chain couples TRBV20-1 to TRBJ1-2; D remains unclear. V lost 0 bases to trimming and J lost 6 bases, with 17 bases between them. The CDR3 consists of 15 residues. In germline, CDR1 is DFQATT, CDR2 SNEGSKA (reference sequence). CDR3 coding DNA: TGCAGTGCTAGAGATGGGAGGGCCCCAACTAATGGCTACACCTTC. Translated: CSARDGRAPTNGYTF.

The V gene is TRBV6-2 or TRBV6-3, the J gene TRBJ1-2; a possible D gene is TRBD1 (5 bases). In germline, CDR1 is MNHEY, CDR2 SVGEGT. V was trimmed by 5 bases and J by 4 bases, leaving 20 bases between them. The CDR3 runs 16 residues. CDR3 loop: CASSDPGRVEGYGYTF. DNA for the CDR3: TGTGCCAGCAGTGACCCGGGCAGGGTAGAAGGCTATGGCTACACCTTC.

This clonotype has only a few counts. This chain links TRBV10-3 with TRBJ2-1, with a tentative D call TRBD2 (5 bases). In germline, CDR1 is ENHRY, CDR2 SYGVKD. CDR3 length equals 15 residues. The germline V and J ends were trimmed by 0 bases and 4 bases, with 10 bases remaining between them. The CDR3 spells CAISESVGDYNEQFF. The CDR3 DNA follows: TGTGCCATCAGTGAGTCCGTCGGGGATTACAATGAGCAGTTCTTC.

This rearrangement joins TRBV7-9 to TRBJ1-2, with unresolved D. V was shortened by 3 bases and J by 6 bases, with 5 bases between the two germline ends. Germline V gives CDR1 SEHNR, CDR2 FQNEAQ (reference sequence). CDR3 length: 11 amino acids. The CDR3 region is CASSFVDGYTF. The CDR3 nucleotides are TGTGCCAGCAGCTTCGTAGATGGCTACACCTTC.

This clonotype was recorded once. CDR3 loop: CASSTGSRPYNEQFF. The CDR3 DNA reads TGTGCCAGTAGTACGGGGAGCAGGCCCTACAATGAGCAGTTCTTC. The chain is built from TRBV19 and TRBJ2-1, with D tentatively TRBD2 (5 bases). The ends were cut back, 4 bases at V and 2 bases at J, with 12 bases in the middle. Germline V CDR1 and CDR2: LNHDA, SQIVND (reference sequence). The CDR3 has 15 amino acids.

This chain uses TRBV29-1 with TRBJ1-2; D remains ambiguous. Per the germline V gene, CDR1 is SQVTM and CDR2 is ANQGSEA. CDR3 length: 13 residues. Trimming took off 2 bases at V and 4 bases at J, with 11 bases between the two ends. CDR3 region: CSVEQSGPYGYTF. The CDR3 nucleotides read TGCAGCGTTGAACAATCCGGGCCCTATGGCTACACCTTC.

In this sample, this clonotype turned up once. CDR3 sequence reads: CASSEYGKEAFF. CDR3 nucleotides: TGTGCCAGCAGTGAATACGGAAAGGAAGCTTTCTTT. The chain employs TRBV2 and TRBJ1-1; D is ambiguous. This CDR3 region has 12 residues. Germline V gene lookup returns CDR1 SNHLY and CDR2 FYNNEI. V lost 2 bases to trimming and J lost 8 bases, with 9 bases between them.

This rearrangement joins TRBV2 to TRBJ2-1; D might be TRBD1 (5 bases). CDR1 is SNHLY, CDR2 FYNNEI, per germline. This CDR3 spans 16 amino acids. Trimming took off 4 bases at V and 0 bases at J, with 13 bases between the two ends. As DNA, the CDR3 is TGTGCCAGCAGTGGGACACCACCGAGCTCCTACAATGAGCAGTTCTTC. Its translation: CASSGTPPSSYNEQFF. Using reference TRBV2 and TRBJ2-1 for the parts outside the CDR3, the full variable domain is EPEVTQTPSHQVTQMGQEVILRCVPISNHLYFYWYRQILGQKVEFLVSFYNNEISEKSEIFDDQFSVERPDGSNFTLKIRSTKLEDSAMYFCASSGTPPSSYNEQFFGPGTRLTVL.

In its sample, this clonotype was seen a few times. CDR3 sequence reads: CASRHDSYNSPLHF. The CDR3, as DNA: TGTGCCAGCAGACATGACAGCTATAATTCACCCCTCCACTTT. V and J are TRBV6-2 or TRBV6-3 and TRBJ1-6; TRBD1 is a possible D gene (5 bases). With 6 bases removed from V and 3 bases from J, the gap between germline ends came to 9 bases. The CDR3 covers 14 residues. Germline CDR1 is MNHEY and CDR2 is SVGEGT.

The chain combines TRBV10-3 with TRBJ2-7, with D tentatively TRBD1 (6 bases). CDR1 is ENHRY, CDR2 SYGVKD, per germline. The CDR3 loop spans 12 amino acids. The germline V and J ends were trimmed by 6 bases and 3 bases, with 9 bases remaining between them. The CDR3 is CAISPQGYEQYF. DNA of the CDR3: TGTGCCATCAGCCCACAGGGCTACGAGCAGTACTTC.

The chain joins TRBV3-1 to TRBJ2-4; maybe TRBD2 (5 bases). The CDR3 extends over 13 amino acids. CDR1 LGHDT and CDR2 YNNKEL come from the germline V gene (reference sequence). V shed 0 bases and J shed 14 bases, with 14 bases lying between them. CDR3 sequence: CASSQESSRIEYF. The CDR3 coding sequence is TGTGCCAGCAGCCAAGAATCTAGCAGGATCGAGTACTTC. The variable domain in full, completed from reference TRBV3-1 and TRBJ2-4, reads DTAVSQTPKYLVTQMGNDKSIKCEQNLGHDTMYWYKQDSKKFLKIMFSYNNKELIINETVPNRFSPKSPDKAHLNLHINSLELGDSAVYFCASSQESSRIEYFGAGTRLSVL.

This clonotype appeared a few times. The rearrangement joins TRBV20-1 to TRBJ2-7, with D maybe TRBD2 (5 bases). This CDR3 is 13 amino acids long. CDR1 DFQATT and CDR2 SNEGSKA come from the germline V gene (reference sequence). V was shortened by 2 bases and J by 3 bases, with 11 bases between the two germline ends. CDR3 nucleotides: TGCAGTGCTAGACCCGGACTTTTCTACGAGCAGTACTTC. Translated: CSARPGLFYEQYF.

This clonotype was detected only a few times. The V call is TRBV2, the J call TRBJ2-5, with a tentative D call TRBD2 (5 bases). Germline CDR1 SNHLY, CDR2 FYNNEI. CDR3 length equals 13 residues. V lost 7 bases and J lost 1, with 10 bases in between. This CDR3 is CASMRVPQETQYF. CDR3 DNA: TGTGCCAGCATGAGGGTACCCCAAGAGACCCAGTACTTC.

This sequence joins TRBV20-1 and TRBJ2-4; D ambiguous. The J call is uncertain, as TRBJ2-7 better fits the DNA end. The germline V gene has CDR1 DFQATT and CDR2 SNEGSKA (reference sequence). The CDR3 totals 14 residues. The CDR3 sequence: CSARFAERRDEQYF. The CDR3 DNA sequence: TGCAGTGCTAGGTTTGCGGAAAGGCGAGACGAGCAGTACTTC.

This clonotype came up once. The chain joins TRBV10-3 to TRBJ2-3; TRBD2 aligns across 10 bases. From germline, CDR1 is ENHRY and CDR2 SYGVKD. The CDR3 covers 18 residues. V trimming: 0 bases; J trimming: 4 bases; junction bases outside the gene matches: 10. In DNA, the CDR3 is TGTGCCATCAGTGAGTCGTCGGGGGCTAGCGGGGGATCAGATACGCAGTATTTT. Its protein product is CAISESSGASGGSDTQYF.

This chain joins TRBV27 and TRBJ1-5; TRBD1 is a possible D gene (5 bases). Per the germline V gene, CDR1 is MNHEY and CDR2 is SMNVEV (reference sequence). The V end lost 2 bases, the J end lost 5 bases, and 13 bases lay between the germline ends. This CDR3 has 15 residues. Written as DNA, the CDR3 is TGTGCCAGCAGTTTAGCAGGGCGGGGGGATCAGCCCCAGCATTTT. Its protein is CASSLAGRGDQPQHF.

This clonotype showed up just a few times. The chain couples TRBV7-3 to TRBJ2-1; 8 nucleotides line up with TRBD2. J gave up 8 bases and V 1 base, and 13 bases lay outside the gene matches. This CDR3 spans 17 amino acids. Germline-derived CDR1 and CDR2 are SGHTA and FQGTGA. The CDR3: CASSLKGRGSGADEQFF. The DNA for the CDR3 is TGTGCCAGCAGCTTAAAGGGGCGGGGTAGCGGGGCGGATGAGCAGTTCTTC.

This clonotype has more than one count but fewer than ten. The chain uses TRBV7-9 and TRBJ2-1; the D gene is possibly TRBD2 (5 bases). The CDR3 has 13 residues. V lost 5 bases and J lost 7, with 12 bases in between. Germline-derived CDR1 and CDR2 are SEHNR and FQNEAQ (reference sequence). The CDR3 protein is CASSALTGNEQFF. CDR3 DNA: TGTGCCAGCAGCGCACTGACGGGAAATGAGCAGTTCTTC. Using reference TRBV7-9 and TRBJ2-1 for the parts outside the CDR3, the full variable domain is DTGVSQNPRHKITKRGQNVTFRCDPISEHNRLYWYRQTLGQGPEFLTYFQNEAQLEKSRLLSDRFSAERPKGSFSTLEIQRTEQGDSAMYLCASSALTGNEQFFGPGTRLTVL.

This clonotype has more than one count but fewer than ten. This sequence joins TRBV29-1 and TRBJ1-5, with D unclear. CDR1 SQVTM and CDR2 ANQGSEA come from the germline V gene. The ends were cut back, 5 bases at V and 6 bases at J, with 17 bases in the middle. CDR3 length: 14 residues. The CDR3 loop reads CSVRELDDSQPQHF. CDR3 DNA: TGCAGCGTTCGGGAACTGGACGATTCTCAGCCCCAGCATTTT.

The V and J genes are TRBV10-3 and TRBJ2-7; 7 nucleotides agree with TRBD2. J gave up 6 bases and V 7 bases, and 21 bases lay outside the gene matches. Germline V gene data show CDR1 as ENHRY and CDR2 as SYGVKD. The length of the CDR3 is 17 residues. The CDR3 protein is CAINDRGRTGSSGEQYF. CDR3 in DNA: TGTGCCATCAACGATCGCGGGAGAACAGGCTCTAGTGGCGAGCAGTACTTC.

The V and J genes are TRBV7-9 and TRBJ1-5; the D gene is possibly TRBD1 (6 bases). V was trimmed by 5 bases and J by 2 bases, leaving 13 bases between them. The CDR3 totals 15 residues. The germline V gene has CDR1 SEHNR and CDR2 FQNEAQ (reference sequence). For the CDR3, the DNA is TGTGCCAGCAGCAAACAGGGTTACGGCAATCAGCCCCAGCATTTT. Protein product: CASSKQGYGNQPQHF.

The CDR3 sequence is CASTPLAVYGYTF. CDR3 nucleotide sequence: TGTGCCAGCACGCCCCTCGCGGTCTATGGCTACACCTTC. The rearrangement links TRBV7-2 to TRBJ1-2; D unclear. The CDR3 is 13 residues long. The germline gives CDR1 SGHTA, CDR2 FQGNSA. Trimming removed 7 bases at V and 4 bases at J, with 13 bases between. Complete variable domain (other parts from reference TRBV7-2 and TRBJ1-2): GAGVSQSPSNKVTEKGKDVELRCDPISGHTALYWYRQSLGQGLEFLIYFQGNSAPDKSGLPSDRFSAERTGGSVSTLTIQRTQQEDSAVYLCASTPLAVYGYTFGSGTRLTVV.

The sample holds a few counts of this clonotype. In DNA form, the CDR3 reads TGCAGTGCTGCACCACCACCATCAAGAGGCTCCTACAATGAGCAGTTCTTC. Residues: CSAAPPPSRGSYNEQFF. This chain uses TRBV20-1 with TRBJ2-1, with D uncertain. The ends were cut back, 5 bases at V and 0 bases at J, with 20 bases in the middle. The germline CDR1 and CDR2 sequences are DFQATT and SNEGSKA (reference sequence). The CDR3 contains 17 residues.

This clonotype was found many times. The gene calls are TRBV27 and TRBJ2-6; D gene uncertain. Per the germline V gene, CDR1 is MNHEY and CDR2 is SMNVEV (reference sequence). Trimming stripped 4 bases from V and 0 bases from J, with 13 bases between. The CDR3 loop spans 17 amino acids. In nucleotides, the CDR3 is TGTGCCAGCAGTTATCGGGCCCCGAGCTCTGGGGCCAACGTCCTGACTTTC. It specifies CASSYRAPSSGANVLTF.

This clonotype was observed many times. The V call is TRBV7-2, the J call TRBJ2-7, with 7 bases identical to TRBD1. Germline CDR1 is SGHTA and CDR2 is FQGNSA. CDR3 length: 15 residues. The ends lost 7 bases at V and 1 base at J; junction bases unmatched: 10. This CDR3 is CASNKGTGQSYEQYF. The CDR3 nucleotides read TGTGCCAGCAACAAGGGTACGGGACAGTCCTACGAGCAGTACTTC.

This CDR3 is CASSGLITYEQYF. Written as DNA, the CDR3 is TGTGCCAGCAGTGGTCTGATCACCTACGAGCAGTACTTC. V usage is TRBV6-5 and J usage is TRBJ2-4; the D is unclear. The J call is in doubt because the DNA end fits TRBJ2-7 better. CDR3 size: 13 residues. CDR1 is MNHEY, CDR2 SVGAGI, per germline.

V gene TRBV10-3 combines with J gene TRBJ2-7; D could derive from TRBD1 or TRBD2 (5 bases each). The CDR3 sequence is 12 residues long. Germline CDR1 ENHRY, CDR2 SYGVKD. Deletions cut 5 bases from V and 9 bases from J, with 14 bases between. The CDR3: CAISSSGGRQYF. DNA for the CDR3: TGTGCCATCAGTTCGAGTGGGGGTCGGCAGTACTTC.

The rearrangement joins TRBV5-1 to TRBJ1-5, with D maybe TRBD1 (5 bases). Per germline, CDR1 SGHRS and CDR2 YFSETQ. CDR3 length equals 14 residues. Trimming removed 1 base at V and 5 bases at J, with 10 bases between. The CDR3 region has the DNA TGCGCCAGCAGCTTGATCGGGGGGTATCAGCCCCAGCATTTT. Translating gives CASSLIGGYQPQHF.

The chain has TRBV9 and TRBJ1-2; D not certain. Germline loops: CDR1 SGDLS, CDR2 YYNGEE. The CDR3 sequence is 16 residues long. The ends were cut back, 1 base at V and 0 bases at J, with 13 bases in the middle. The CDR3 is CASSVTSAMANYGYTF. DNA of the CDR3: TGTGCCAGCAGCGTAACCTCAGCCATGGCTAACTATGGCTACACCTTC.